This TCR beta chain was identified in a study of shared clonotypes between healthy human individuals. CDR1 is SGHTS and CDR2 is YDEGEE in the germline V gene. V lost 0 bases and J lost 4, with 13 bases in between. The CDR3 is made up of 15 amino acids. Naive CD8 cells lacked CD45RO and underwent positive selection for CCR7, leaving out terminally differentiated effector memory CD45RA+ cells. TCRdb keeps only in-frame clones here, not all; method: immunoSEQ multiplex PCR. This table has about 1.9 million clones, 93% appearing once. The receptor was isolated from a man between 18 and 35 years old in good health. Some clones in this sample may be carry-over from other donors' samples. V is TRBV5-8 and J is TRBJ1-1, with D perhaps TRBD1 (6 bases). The sequenced sample was naive CD8+ T cells from PBMCs. CDR3 residues: CASSLGVRGFTEAFF. The CDR3 coding sequence is TGTGCCAGCAGCTTGGGGGTTAGGGGGTTCACTGAAGCTTTCTTT.